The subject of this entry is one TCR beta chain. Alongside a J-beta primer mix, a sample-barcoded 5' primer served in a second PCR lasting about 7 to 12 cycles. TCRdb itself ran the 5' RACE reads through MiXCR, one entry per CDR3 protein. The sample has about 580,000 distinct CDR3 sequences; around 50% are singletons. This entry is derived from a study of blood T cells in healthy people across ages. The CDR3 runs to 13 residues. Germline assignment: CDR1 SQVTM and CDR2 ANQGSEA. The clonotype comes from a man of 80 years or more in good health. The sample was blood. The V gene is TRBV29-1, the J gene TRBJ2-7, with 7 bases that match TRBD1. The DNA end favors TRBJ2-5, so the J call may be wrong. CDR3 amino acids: CSALTGLRETQYF. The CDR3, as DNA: TGCAGCGCCTTGACAGGGTTGAGAGAGACCCAGTACTTC.